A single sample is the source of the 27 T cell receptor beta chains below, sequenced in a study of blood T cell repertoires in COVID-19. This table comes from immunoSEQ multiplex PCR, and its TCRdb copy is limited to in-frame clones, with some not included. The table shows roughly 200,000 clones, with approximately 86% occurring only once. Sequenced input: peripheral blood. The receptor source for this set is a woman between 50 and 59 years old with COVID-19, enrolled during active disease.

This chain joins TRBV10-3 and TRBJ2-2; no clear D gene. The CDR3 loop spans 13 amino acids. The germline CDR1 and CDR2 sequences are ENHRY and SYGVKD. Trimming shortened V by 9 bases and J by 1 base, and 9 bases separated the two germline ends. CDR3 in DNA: TGTGCCATGCGGTCAGAGAACACCGGGGAGCTGTTTTTT. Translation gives CAMRSENTGELFF.

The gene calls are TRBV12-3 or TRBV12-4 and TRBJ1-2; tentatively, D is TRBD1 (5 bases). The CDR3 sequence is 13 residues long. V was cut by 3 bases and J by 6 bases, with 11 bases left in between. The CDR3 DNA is TGTGCCAGCAGTTTTTCTGTCAGGGATGGCTACACCTTC. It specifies CASSFSVRDGYTF.

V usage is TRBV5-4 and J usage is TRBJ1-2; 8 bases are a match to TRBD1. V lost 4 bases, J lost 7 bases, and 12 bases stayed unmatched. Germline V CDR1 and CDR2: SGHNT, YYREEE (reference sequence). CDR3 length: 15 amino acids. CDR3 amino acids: CASSLPRQGIGGYTF. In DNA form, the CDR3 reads TGTGCCAGCAGCCTCCCGAGACAGGGGATCGGTGGCTACACCTTC.

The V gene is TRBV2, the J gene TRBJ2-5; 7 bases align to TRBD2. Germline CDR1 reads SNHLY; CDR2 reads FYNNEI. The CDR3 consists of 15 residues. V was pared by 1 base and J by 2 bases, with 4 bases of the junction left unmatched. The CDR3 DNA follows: TGTGCCAGCAGTGAAGGGCTAGCGGTACAAGAGACCCAGTACTTC. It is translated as CASSEGLAVQETQYF.

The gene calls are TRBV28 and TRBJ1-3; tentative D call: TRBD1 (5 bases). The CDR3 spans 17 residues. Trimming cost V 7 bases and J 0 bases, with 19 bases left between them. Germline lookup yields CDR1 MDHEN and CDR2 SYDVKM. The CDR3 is CASTPQEQHYSGNTIYF. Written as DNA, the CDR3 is TGTGCCAGCACCCCACAGGAACAGCACTACTCTGGAAACACCATATATTTT.

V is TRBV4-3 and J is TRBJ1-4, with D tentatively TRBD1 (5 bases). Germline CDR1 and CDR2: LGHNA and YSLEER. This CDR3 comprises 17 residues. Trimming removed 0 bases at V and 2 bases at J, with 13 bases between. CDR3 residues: CASSQDGSGVTNEKLFF. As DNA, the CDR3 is TGCGCCAGCAGCCAAGATGGCTCGGGGGTTACTAATGAAAAACTGTTTTTT.

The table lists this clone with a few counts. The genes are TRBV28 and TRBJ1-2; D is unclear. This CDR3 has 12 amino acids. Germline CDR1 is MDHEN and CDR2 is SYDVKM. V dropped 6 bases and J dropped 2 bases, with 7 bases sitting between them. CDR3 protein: CASRSSNYGYTF. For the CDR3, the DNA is TGTGCCAGCAGGAGTAGCAACTATGGCTACACCTTC.

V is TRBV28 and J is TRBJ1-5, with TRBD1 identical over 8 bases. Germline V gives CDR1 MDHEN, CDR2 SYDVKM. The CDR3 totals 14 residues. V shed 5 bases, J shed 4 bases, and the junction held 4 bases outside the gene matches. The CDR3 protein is CASSAGGRNQPQHF. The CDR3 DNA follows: TGTGCCAGCAGTGCAGGGGGCCGAAATCAGCCCCAGCATTTT. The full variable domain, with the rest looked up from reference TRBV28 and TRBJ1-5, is DVKVTQSSRYLVKRTGEKVFLECVQDMDHENMFWYRQDPGLGLRLIYFSYDVKMKEKGDIPEGYSVSREKKERFSLILESASTNQTSMYLCASSAGGRNQPQHFGDGTRLSIL.

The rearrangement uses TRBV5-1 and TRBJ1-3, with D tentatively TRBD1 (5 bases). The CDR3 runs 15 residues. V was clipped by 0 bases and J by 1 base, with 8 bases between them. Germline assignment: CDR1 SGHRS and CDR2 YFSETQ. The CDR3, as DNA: TGCGCCAGCAGCTTGGTGACAGCTTCTGGAAACACCATATATTTT. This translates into CASSLVTASGNTIYF. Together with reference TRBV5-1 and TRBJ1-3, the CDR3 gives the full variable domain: KAGVTQTPRYLIKTRGQQVTLSCSPISGHRSVSWYQQTPGQGLQFLFEYFSETQRNKGNFPGRFSGRQFSNSRSEMNVSTLELGDSALYLCASSLVTASGNTIYFGEGSWLTVV.

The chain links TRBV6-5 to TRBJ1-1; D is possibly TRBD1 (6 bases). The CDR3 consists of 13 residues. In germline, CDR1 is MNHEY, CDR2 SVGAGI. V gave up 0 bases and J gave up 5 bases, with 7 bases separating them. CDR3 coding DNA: TGTGCCAGCAGTTACTCAGGGGGTACTGAAGCTTTCTTT. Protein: CASSYSGGTEAFF.

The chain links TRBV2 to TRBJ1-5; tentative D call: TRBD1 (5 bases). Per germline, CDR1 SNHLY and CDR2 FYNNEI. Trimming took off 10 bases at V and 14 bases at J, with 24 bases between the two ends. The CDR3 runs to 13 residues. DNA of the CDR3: TGTGCCACTGCGGACACCGATACCTTTCACAAGCATTTT. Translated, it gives CATADTDTFHKHF. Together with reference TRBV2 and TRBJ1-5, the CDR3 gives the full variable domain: EPEVTQTPSHQVTQMGQEVILRCVPISNHLYFYWYRQILGQKVEFLVSFYNNEISEKSEIFDDQFSVERPDGSNFTLKIRSTKLEDSAMYFCATADTDTFHKHFGDGTRLSIL.

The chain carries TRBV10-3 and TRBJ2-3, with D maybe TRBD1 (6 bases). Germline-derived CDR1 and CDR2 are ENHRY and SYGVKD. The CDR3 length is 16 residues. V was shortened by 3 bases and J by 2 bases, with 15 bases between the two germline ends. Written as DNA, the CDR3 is TGTGCCATCAGTGAACAGGGATCGGTTCCCACAGATACGCAGTATTTT. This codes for CAISEQGSVPTDTQYF.

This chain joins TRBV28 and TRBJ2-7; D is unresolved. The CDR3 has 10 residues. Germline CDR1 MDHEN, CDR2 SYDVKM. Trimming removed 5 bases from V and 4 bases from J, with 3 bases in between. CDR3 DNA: TGTGCCAGCAGTCGGTACGAGCAGTACGTC. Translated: CASSRYEQYV.

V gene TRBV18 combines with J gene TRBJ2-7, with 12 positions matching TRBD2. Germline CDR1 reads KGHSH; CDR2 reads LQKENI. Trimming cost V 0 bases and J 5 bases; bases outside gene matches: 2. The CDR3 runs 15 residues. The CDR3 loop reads CASSPPTSGGHEQYF. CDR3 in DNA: TGTGCCAGCTCACCACCGACTAGCGGGGGCCACGAGCAGTACTTC.

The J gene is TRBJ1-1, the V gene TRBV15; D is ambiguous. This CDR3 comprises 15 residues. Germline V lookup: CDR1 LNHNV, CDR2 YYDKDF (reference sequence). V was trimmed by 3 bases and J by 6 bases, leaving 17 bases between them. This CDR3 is CATSSSTGSVSEAFF. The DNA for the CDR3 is TGTGCCACCAGCAGTAGTACCGGGAGCGTTTCTGAAGCTTTCTTT.

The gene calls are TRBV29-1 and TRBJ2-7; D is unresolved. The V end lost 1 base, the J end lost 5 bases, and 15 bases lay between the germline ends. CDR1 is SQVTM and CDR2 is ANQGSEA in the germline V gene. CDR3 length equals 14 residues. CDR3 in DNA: TGCAGCGTTGAAGTAGTCAGGTCAACGCACGAGCAGTACGTC. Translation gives CSVEVVRSTHEQYV.

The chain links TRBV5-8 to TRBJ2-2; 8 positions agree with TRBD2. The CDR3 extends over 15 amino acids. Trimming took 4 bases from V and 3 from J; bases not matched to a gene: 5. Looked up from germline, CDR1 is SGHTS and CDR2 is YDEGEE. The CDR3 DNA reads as TGTGCCAGCAGCGGGGGACTAGGGGACACCGGGGAGCTGTTTTTT. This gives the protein CASSGGLGDTGELFF.

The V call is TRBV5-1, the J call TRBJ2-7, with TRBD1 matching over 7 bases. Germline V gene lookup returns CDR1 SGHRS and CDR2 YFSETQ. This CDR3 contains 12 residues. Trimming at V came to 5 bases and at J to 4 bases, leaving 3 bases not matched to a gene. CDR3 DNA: TGCGCCAGCAGTCACAGGGGATACGAGCAGTACTTC. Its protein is CASSHRGYEQYF.

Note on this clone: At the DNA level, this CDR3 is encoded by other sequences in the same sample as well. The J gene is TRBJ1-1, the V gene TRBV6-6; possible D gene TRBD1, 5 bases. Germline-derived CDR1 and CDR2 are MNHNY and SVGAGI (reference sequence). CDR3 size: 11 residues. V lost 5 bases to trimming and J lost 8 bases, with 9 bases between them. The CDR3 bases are TGTGCCAGCAGTCCTAGGGGCGAAGCTTTCTTT. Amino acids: CASSPRGEAFF.

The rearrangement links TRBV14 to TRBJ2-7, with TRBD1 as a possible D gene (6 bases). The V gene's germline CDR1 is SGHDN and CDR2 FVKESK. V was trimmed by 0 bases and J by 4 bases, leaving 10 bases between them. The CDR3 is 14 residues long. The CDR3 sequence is CASSQEWGRYEQYF. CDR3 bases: TGTGCCAGCAGCCAAGAATGGGGGCGTTACGAGCAGTACTTC.

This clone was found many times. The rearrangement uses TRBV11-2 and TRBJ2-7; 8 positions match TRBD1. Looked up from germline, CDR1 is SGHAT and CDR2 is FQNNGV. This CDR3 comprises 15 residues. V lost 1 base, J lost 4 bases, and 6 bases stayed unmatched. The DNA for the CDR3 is TGTGCCAGCAGCTTAGTGACAGGGGACACTTACGAGCAGTACTTC. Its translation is CASSLVTGDTYEQYF.

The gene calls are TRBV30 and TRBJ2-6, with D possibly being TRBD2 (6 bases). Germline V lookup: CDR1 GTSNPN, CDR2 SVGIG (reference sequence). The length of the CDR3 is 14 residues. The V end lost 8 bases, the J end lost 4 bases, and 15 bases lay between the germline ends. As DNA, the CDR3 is TGTGCCCGCATGGGGGGATCAGGGGCCAACGTCCTGACTTTC. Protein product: CARMGGSGANVLTF.

CDR3 sequence: CAWGPDGGGGDTQYF. The CDR3 nucleotides read TGTGCCTGGGGTCCTGACGGGGGCGGGGGAGATACGCAGTATTTT. This chain links TRBV30 with TRBJ2-3, with D possibly matching TRBD2 (7 bases). The ends were cut back, 5 bases at V and 5 bases at J, with 20 bases in the middle. Germline lookup yields CDR1 GTSNPN and CDR2 SVGIG (reference sequence). The CDR3 has 15 amino acids.

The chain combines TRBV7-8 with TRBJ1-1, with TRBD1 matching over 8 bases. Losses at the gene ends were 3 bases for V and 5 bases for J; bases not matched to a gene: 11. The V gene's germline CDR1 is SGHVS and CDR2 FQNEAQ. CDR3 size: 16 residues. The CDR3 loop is CASSLGTTGVRTEAFF. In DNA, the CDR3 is TGTGCCAGCAGCTTGGGGACGACAGGGGTGAGAACTGAAGCTTTCTTT.

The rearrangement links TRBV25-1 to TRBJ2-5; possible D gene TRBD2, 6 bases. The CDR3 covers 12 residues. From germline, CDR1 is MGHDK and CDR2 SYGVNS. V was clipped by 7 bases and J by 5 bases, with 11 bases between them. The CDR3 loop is CASTGTRETQYF. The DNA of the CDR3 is TGTGCCAGCACCGGGACTCGGGAGACCCAGTACTTC.

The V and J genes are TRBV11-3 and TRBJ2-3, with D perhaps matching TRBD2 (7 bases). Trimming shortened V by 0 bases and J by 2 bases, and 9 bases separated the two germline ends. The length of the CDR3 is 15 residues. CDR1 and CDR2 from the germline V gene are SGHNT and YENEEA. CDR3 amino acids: CASSLERGPTDTQYF. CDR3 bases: TGTGCCAGCAGCTTAGAGCGGGGGCCCACAGATACGCAGTATTTT. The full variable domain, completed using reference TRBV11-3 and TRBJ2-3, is EAGVVQSPRYKIIEKKQPVAFWCNPISGHNTLYWYLQNLGQGPELLIRYENEEAVDDSQLPKDRFSAERLKGVDSTLKIQPAELGDSAVYLCASSLERGPTDTQYFGPGTRLTVL.

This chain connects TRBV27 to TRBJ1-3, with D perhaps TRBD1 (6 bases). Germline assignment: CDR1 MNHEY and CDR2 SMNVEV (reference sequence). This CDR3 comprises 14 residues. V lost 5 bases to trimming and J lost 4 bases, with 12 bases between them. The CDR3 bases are TGTGCCAGCAGTCTCCAACAGGGAGGAAACACCATATATTTT. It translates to CASSLQQGGNTIYF.